This TCR beta chain was sequenced during a study of spatial heterogeneity in lung cancer. The V and J ends lost 5 bases and 2 bases respectively, with 18 bases between them. CDR3 length equals 16 residues. Germline V gene sequence: CDR1 SGHAT, CDR2 FQNNGV. TCRdb passed the 5' RACE reads through MiXCR, listing each CDR3 protein once. The table records under 75,000 distinct CDR3 sequences, more than 10% of them present only once. Time point meaning: sample taken at primary tumor resection. The sequenced material consisted of unsorted whole RNA from tumor, nontumor lung or frozen PBMC. This clonotype was detected ten times or more.

The source was PBMCs, collected at surgery. The TCR originated in a male donor with early-stage non-small cell lung cancer. The chain recombines TRBV11-2 with TRBJ2-5; D not resolved. In DNA form, the CDR3 reads TGTGCCAGCAGCCGTTGGACCTTTTCACTGCAAGAGACCCAGTACTTC. It yields the protein CASSRWTFSLQETQYF.